This T cell receptor beta chain was sequenced during a study of blood T cell repertoires in COVID-19. Study summary: Samples of COVID-19 (acute and convalescent) were obtained from the United States, Italy and Spain. From T cells, B-cell-depleted T cells, or PBMCs came the material, which was cDNA or gDNA.

The CDR3 is 12 amino acids. Germline assignment: CDR1 GTSNPN and CDR2 SVGIG (reference sequence). Trimming at V came to 4 bases and at J to 4 bases, leaving 1 base not matched to a gene. Profiling relied on immunoSEQ multiplex PCR, and the TCRdb table lists in-frame clones only, not all of them. The data hold approximately 69,000 clones, with roughly three quarters observed a single time. Source material: peripheral blood. The source is a human donor in a cohort sampled during active COVID-19. The chain uses TRBV30 and TRBJ1-3, with 7 bases aligning to TRBD1. The CDR3 here is CAWTGGGNTIYF. Here the CDR3 DNA reads TGTGCCTGGACAGGGGGAGGAAACACCATATATTTT. The full variable domain, its missing parts supplied by reference TRBV30 and TRBJ1-3, is SQTIHQWPATLVQPVGSPLSLECTVEGTSNPNLYWYRQAAGRGLQLLFYSVGIGQISSEVPQNLSASRPQDRQFILSSKKLLLSDSGFYLCAWTGGGNTIYFGEGSWLTVV.